Listed below are T cell receptor beta chains from one sample, sequenced in a study of cytomegalovirus exposure and HLA in healthy donors. The method was immunoSEQ multiplex PCR; TCRdb's version includes in-frame clones alone and lacks a portion of them. In the table there are some 220,000 clones, around 80% of which are singletons. What was sequenced was PBMCs. Receptors were obtained from a woman in her sixties in good health and CMV-seropositive. CDR3s include the opening cysteine and the closing phenylalanine or tryptophan. The order of the fields is V gene, clone size, J gene, D gene, CDR3 protein, CDR3 DNA. The D gene is left open where the match is weak. Some rows mark clone size as missing; the rest say once, few, many or name a class of expanded clone.

TRBV7-9	.	TRBJ1-2	TRBD1	CASRPYSGTDYGYTF	TGTGCCAGCAGGCCTTACTCCGGGACAGATTATGGCTACACCTTC
TRBV30	.	TRBJ2-4	TRBD2	CAWSVTGGNIQYF	TGTGCCTGGAGTGTCACGGGGGGAAACATTCAGTACTTC
TRBV7-9	.	TRBJ1-5	TRBD1	CASSMGQGSNQPQHF	TGTGCCAGCAGCATGGGACAGGGCAGCAATCAGCCCCAGCATTTT
TRBV30	.	TRBJ2-1	TRBD2	CAWSLSSGEQFF	TGTGCCTGGAGTCTTTCTAGCGGTGAGCAGTTCTTC
TRBV4-3	.	TRBJ2-7	TRBD1	CASSPGQPTYEQYF	TGCGCCAGCAGCCCGGGACAGCCAACCTACGAGCAGTACTTC
TRBV27	few	TRBJ2-5	TRBD2	CASSSWDLAGGRKETQYF	TGTGCCAGCAGTTCTTGGGACCTAGCGGGGGGGAGAAAAGAGACCCAGTACTTC
TRBV5-4	.	TRBJ2-2	.	CASSLGPAGTNTGELFF	TGTGCCAGCAGCTTGGGGCCAGCGGGTACGAACACCGGGGAGCTGTTTTTT
TRBV19	.	TRBJ2-1	TRBD2	CASSIVPAGGNEQFF	TGTGCCAGTAGTATAGTTCCAGCGGGAGGGAATGAGCAGTTCTTC
TRBV2	few	TRBJ1-2	TRBD1	CASSAETGAYGYTF	TGTGCCAGCAGTGCGGAGACAGGGGCCTATGGCTACACCTTC
TRBV30	.	TRBJ2-7	.	CAWSVFYEQYF	TGTGCCTGGAGTGTCTTCTACGAGCAGTACTTC
TRBV27	once	TRBJ1-4	TRBD1	CASSWQGAANEKLFF	TGTGCCAGCAGTTGGCAGGGGGCGGCTAATGAAAAACTGTTTTTT
TRBV5-6	few	TRBJ2-3	TRBD1	CASSLPAGGRTDTQYF	TGTGCCAGCAGCTTACCCGCAGGGGGAAGAACAGATACGCAGTATTTT